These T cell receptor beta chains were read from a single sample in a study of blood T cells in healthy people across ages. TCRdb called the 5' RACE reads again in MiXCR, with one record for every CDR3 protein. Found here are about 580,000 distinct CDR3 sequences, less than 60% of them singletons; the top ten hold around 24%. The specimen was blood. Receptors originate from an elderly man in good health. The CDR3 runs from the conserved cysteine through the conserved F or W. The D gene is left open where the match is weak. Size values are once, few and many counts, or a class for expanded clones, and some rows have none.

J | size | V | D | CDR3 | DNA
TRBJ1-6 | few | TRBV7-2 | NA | CASSLGVGRSPLHF | TGTGCCAGCAGCTTAGGAGTAGGGAGGTCACCCCTCCACTTT
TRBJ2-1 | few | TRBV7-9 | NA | CASSLSGAEQFF | TGTGCCAGCAGCTTATCCGGGGCTGAGCAGTTCTTC
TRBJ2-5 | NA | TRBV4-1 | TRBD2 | CASSQDRLAGVGETQYF | TGCGCCAGCAGCCAAGATCGACTAGCGGGGGTCGGGGAGACCCAGTACTTC
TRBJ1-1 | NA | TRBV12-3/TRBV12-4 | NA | CASSFTDINTEAFF | TGTGCCAGCAGTTTCACAGATATTAACACTGAAGCTTTCTTT
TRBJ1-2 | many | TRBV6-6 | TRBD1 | CASSIGQERSNYGYTF | TGTGCCAGCAGCATCGGACAGGAACGTTCTAACTATGGCTACACCTTC
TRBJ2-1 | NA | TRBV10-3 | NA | CAISDVHYEQFF | TGTGCCATCAGTGATGTGCATTATGAGCAGTTCTTC
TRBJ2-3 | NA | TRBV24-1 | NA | CATSEGRRRYF | TGTGCCACCAGTGAAGGCCGCCGGAGGTATTTT
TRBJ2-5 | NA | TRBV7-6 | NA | CASSRIDGRQETQYF | TGTGCCAGCAGCCGAATCGACGGCAGGCAAGAGACCCAGTACTTC
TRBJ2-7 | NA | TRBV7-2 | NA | CASSLRTAQGEQYF | TGTGCCAGCAGCTTGAGGACAGCTCAGGGCGAGCAGTACTTC
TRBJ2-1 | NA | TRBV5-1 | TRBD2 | CVSSSQTSGSGGEQFF | TGCGTCAGCAGCAGCCAGACTAGCGGGAGTGGAGGAGAGCAGTTCTTC
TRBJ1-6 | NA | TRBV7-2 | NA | CASSPAAFNSPLHF | TGTGCCAGCAGCCCAGCGGCGTTTAATTCACCCCTCCACTTT
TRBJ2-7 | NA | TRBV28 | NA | CASSSPPRQSYEQYF | TGTGCCAGCAGTTCCCCTCCCAGACAAAGCTACGAGCAGTACTTC
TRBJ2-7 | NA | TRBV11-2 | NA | CASSFVSSYNEQYF | TGTGCCAGCAGCTTTGTTAGCTCCTACAATGAGCAGTACTTC
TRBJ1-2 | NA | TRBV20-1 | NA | CSAPPREEPNYGYTF | TGCAGTGCCCCCCCGCGCGAGGAGCCCAACTATGGCTACACCTTC
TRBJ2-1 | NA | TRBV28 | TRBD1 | CASSRTGTGGHEQFF | TGTGCCAGCAGTCGTACCGGGACAGGGGGACATGAGCAGTTCTTC
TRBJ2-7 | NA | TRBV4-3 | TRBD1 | CASSQDATGFNEQYF | TGCGCCAGCAGCCAAGACGCGACAGGGTTCAACGAGCAGTACTTC
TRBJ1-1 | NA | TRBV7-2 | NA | CASSFSMNTEAFF | TGTGCCAGCAGCTTCTCAATGAACACTGAAGCTTTCTTT
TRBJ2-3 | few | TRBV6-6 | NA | CASSYLGGAGYPDTQYF | TGTGCCAGCAGTTACTTGGGGGGCGCCGGCTACCCAGATACGCAGTATTTT
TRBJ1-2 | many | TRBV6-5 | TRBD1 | CASSYDGAGGSDYGYTF | TGTGCCAGCAGTTACGACGGGGCAGGGGGAAGCGACTATGGCTACACCTTC
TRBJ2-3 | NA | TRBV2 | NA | CASKIQGWTDTQYF | TGTGCCAGCAAGATACAGGGTTGGACAGATACGCAGTATTTT
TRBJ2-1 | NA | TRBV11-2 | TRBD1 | CASSSRDRGSVEQFF | TGTGCCAGCAGCTCCCGGGACAGGGGGTCCGTTGAGCAGTTCTTC
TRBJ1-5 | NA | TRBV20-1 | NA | CSASAGAGQPQHF | TGCAGTGCTTCAGCGGGGGCAGGTCAGCCCCAGCATTTT
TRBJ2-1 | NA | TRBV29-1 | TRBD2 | CSVSGGISYNEQFF | TGCAGCGTAAGCGGGGGGATCTCCTACAATGAGCAGTTCTTC
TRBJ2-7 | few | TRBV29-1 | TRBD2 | CSVEGGLAGVYEQYF | TGCAGCGTTGAAGGTGGACTAGCGGGTGTCTACGAGCAGTACTTC
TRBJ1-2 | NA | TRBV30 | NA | CAWSPEDYGYTF | TGTGCCTGGAGTCCAGAGGACTATGGCTACACCTTC
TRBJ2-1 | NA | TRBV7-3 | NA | CASSSSNYNEQFF | TGTGCCAGCAGCTCCTCCAATTACAATGAGCAGTTCTTC
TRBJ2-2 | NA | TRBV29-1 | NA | CSGRDSGDTGELFF | TGCAGCGGGCGGGACTCAGGGGACACCGGGGAGCTGTTTTTT
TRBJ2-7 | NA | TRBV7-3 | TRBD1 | CASSLGGQHYEQYF | TGTGCCAGCAGCTTAGGGGGACAGCACTACGAGCAGTACTTC
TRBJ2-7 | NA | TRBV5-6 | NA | CASSGGPQGPVYNEQYF | TGTGCCAGCAGCGGCGGGCCACAGGGCCCCGTTTACAATGAGCAGTACTTC
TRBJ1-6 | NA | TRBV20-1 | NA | CSAVDTWIVSPLHF | TGCAGTGCTGTTGACACCTGGATCGTTTCACCCCTCCACTTT
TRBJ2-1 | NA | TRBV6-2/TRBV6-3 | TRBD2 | CASIKGGGGYNEQFF | TGTGCCAGCATAAAGGGTGGCGGGGGGTACAATGAGCAGTTCTTC
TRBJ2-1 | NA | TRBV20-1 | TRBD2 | CSAGRDPLAGGRFF | TGCAGTGCTGGACGCGACCCCCTAGCGGGGGGAAGGTTCTTC
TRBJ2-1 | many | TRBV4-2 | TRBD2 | CASRARAGEDEQFF | TGTGCCAGCAGGGCGCGAGCGGGAGAGGACGAGCAGTTCTTC
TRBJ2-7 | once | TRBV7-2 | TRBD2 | CASSLALSGGYNEQYF | TGTGCCAGCAGCTTAGCGCTTAGCGGGGGCTACAATGAGCAGTACTTC
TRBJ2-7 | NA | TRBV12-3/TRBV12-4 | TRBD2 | CASSSLLGLADYWEYYEQYF | TGTGCCAGCAGCTCACTCCTGGGACTAGCAGACTATTGGGAGTACTACGAGCAGTACTTC
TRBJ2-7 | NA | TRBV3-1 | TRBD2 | CASSPTVAGGSYNEQYF | TGTGCCAGCAGTCCCACGGTAGCGGGGGGCTCCTACAATGAGCAGTACTTC
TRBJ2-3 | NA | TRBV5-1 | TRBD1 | CASSFDRGYTDTQYF | TGCGCCAGCAGCTTTGACAGGGGTTACACGGATACGCAGTATTTT
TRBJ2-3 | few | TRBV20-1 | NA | CSARVVGVTDTQYF | TGCAGTGCTAGAGTAGTTGGGGTCACAGATACGCAGTATTTT
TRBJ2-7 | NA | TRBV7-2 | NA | CASSLRWAYEQYF | TGTGCCAGCAGCTTACGCTGGGCCTACGAGCAGTACTTC
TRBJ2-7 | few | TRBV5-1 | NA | CASSRPTSSSYEQYF | TGCGCCAGCAGCCGACCGACTAGTTCTTCCTACGAGCAGTACTTC
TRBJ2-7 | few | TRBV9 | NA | CASSGDSWNYEQYF | TGTGCCAGCAGCGGGGACTCTTGGAACTACGAGCAGTACTTC
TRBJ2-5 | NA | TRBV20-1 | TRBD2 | CSAPSGLGETQYF | TGCAGTGCTCCTAGCGGGCTCGGAGAGACCCAGTACTTC
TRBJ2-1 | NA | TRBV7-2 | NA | CASSLWSTRLGNNGQFF | TGTGCCAGCAGCTTATGGTCGACCCGCCTCGGGAACAATGGGCAGTTCTTC
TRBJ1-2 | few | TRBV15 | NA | CATSSAIRRYGYTF | TGTGCCACCAGCAGCGCGATCCGAAGATATGGCTACACCTTC
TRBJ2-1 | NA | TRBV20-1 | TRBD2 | CSAQPPGLAHNEQFF | TGCAGTGCCCAACCACCGGGACTAGCCCACAATGAGCAGTTCTTC
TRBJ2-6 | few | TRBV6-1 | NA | CASSDRDSSSGANVLTF | TGTGCCAGCAGTGACCGGGACTCCAGCTCTGGGGCCAACGTCCTGACTTTC
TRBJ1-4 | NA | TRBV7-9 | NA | CASRQGRATNEKLFF | TGTGCCAGCAGACAAGGCAGGGCAACTAATGAAAAACTGTTTTTT
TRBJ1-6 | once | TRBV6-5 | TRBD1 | CASSAGTANSPLHF | TGCGCCAGCAGTGCCGGGACAGCTAATTCACCCCTCCACTTT
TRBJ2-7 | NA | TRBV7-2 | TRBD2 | CASSLRVTSFACEQYF | TGTGCCAGCAGCTTACGTGTGACTAGCTTTGCATGCGAGCAGTACTTC
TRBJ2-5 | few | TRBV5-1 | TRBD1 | CASSFTGGPETQYF | TGCGCCAGCAGTTTTACAGGGGGCCCAGAGACCCAGTACTTC
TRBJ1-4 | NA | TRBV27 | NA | CASSLSITSPGATTNEKLFF | TGTGCCAGCAGTTTATCGATAACGAGTCCCGGGGCAACAACTAATGAAAAACTGTTTTTT
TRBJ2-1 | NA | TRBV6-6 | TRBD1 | CASSYLGDSQFF | TGTGCCAGCAGTTACCTTGGGGACAGTCAGTTCTTC
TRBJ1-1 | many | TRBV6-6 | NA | CASSQEAFF | TGTGCCAGCAGTCAAGAAGCTTTCTTT